This T cell receptor beta chain stems from a study of blood T cell repertoires in COVID-19. The overall study: Specimens from acute and convalescent COVID-19 originated in the United States, Italy and Spain. PBMCs, B-cell-depleted T cells, or T cells provided the cDNA or gDNA that made up the material.

The CDR3 totals 16 residues. Trimming cost V 0 bases and J 4 bases; bases outside gene matches: 7. Germline V gene lookup returns CDR1 SGHDT and CDR2 YYEEEE. Original processing notes: Researchers report that nucleated cell counts were estimated from reference gene primer amplification. Repertoires were generated with immunoSEQ multiplex PCR, while TCRdb's copy carries only in-frame clones and drops some. V, J and clone size were drawn from that table, and D and trimming were deduced from the DNA. The sample consists of about 230,000 clones, under 90% of them appearing once. Seattle patients were enrolled while actively infected and followed longitudinally.

This chain joins TRBV5-6 and TRBJ2-3, with TRBD1 matching over 8 bases. This clonotype originated in a man aged 45 to 65 with COVID-19, enrolled during active disease. Sequencing used peripheral blood. CDR3 residues: CASSLAGQGGSDTQYF. For the CDR3, the DNA is TGTGCCAGCAGCTTGGCCGGACAGGGAGGATCAGATACGCAGTATTTT.